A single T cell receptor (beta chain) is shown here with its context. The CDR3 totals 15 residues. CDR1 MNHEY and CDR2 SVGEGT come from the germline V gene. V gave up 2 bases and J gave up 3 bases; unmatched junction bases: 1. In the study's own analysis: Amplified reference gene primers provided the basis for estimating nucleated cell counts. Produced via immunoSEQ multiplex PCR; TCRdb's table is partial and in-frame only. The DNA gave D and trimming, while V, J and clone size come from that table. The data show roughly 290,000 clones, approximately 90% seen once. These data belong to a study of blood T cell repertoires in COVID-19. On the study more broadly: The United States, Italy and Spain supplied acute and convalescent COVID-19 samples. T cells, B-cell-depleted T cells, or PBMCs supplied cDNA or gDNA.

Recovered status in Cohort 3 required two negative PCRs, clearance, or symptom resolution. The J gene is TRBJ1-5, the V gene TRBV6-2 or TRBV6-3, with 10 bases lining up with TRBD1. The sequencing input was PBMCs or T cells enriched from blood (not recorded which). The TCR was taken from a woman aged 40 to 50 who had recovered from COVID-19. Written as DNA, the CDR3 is TGTGCCAGCAGTTACGACAGGGGGCACAATCAGCCCCAGCATTTT. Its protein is CASSYDRGHNQPQHF.